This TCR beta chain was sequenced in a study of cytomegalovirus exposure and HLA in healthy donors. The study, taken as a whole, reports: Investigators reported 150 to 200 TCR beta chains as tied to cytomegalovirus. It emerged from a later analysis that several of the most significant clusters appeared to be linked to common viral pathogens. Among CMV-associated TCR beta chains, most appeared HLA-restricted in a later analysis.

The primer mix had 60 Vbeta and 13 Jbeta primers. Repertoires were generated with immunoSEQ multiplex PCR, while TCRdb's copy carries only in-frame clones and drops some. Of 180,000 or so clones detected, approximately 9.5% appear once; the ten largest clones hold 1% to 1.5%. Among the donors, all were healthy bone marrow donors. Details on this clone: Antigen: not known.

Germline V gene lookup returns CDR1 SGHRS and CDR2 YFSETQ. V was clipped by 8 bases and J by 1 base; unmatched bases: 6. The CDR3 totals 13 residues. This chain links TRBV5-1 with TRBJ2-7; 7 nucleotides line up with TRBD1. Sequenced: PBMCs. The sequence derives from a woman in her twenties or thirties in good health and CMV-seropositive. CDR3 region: CASGQVGSYEQYF. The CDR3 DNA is TGCGCCAGTGGACAGGTCGGGTCCTACGAGCAGTACTTC. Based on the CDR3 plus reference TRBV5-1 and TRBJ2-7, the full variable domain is KAGVTQTPRYLIKTRGQQVTLSCSPISGHRSVSWYQQTPGQGLQFLFEYFSETQRNKGNFPGRFSGRQFSNSRSEMNVSTLELGDSALYLCASGQVGSYEQYFGPGTRLTVT.